The sequence of this T cell receptor beta chain was determined in a study of cytomegalovirus exposure and HLA in healthy donors. Germline lookup yields CDR1 SGDLS and CDR2 YYNGEE. The trim removed 4 bases at V and 8 bases at J, leaving 10 bases unmatched. The CDR3 consists of 16 residues. PCR employed 60 Vbeta and 13 Jbeta primers. Generated by immunoSEQ multiplex PCR, the TCRdb table keeps only in-frame clones and is missing some. The sample lists about 110,000 clones; over 65% were seen once. The chain employs TRBV9 and TRBJ2-1, with 12 bases identical to TRBD1. The TCR was taken from a woman in her thirties in good health and CMV-seropositive. The sequenced sample was PBMCs. CDR3 sequence: CASSRGTGGVGDEQFF. CDR3 nucleotides: TGTGCCAGCAGCCGTGGGACAGGGGGCGTGGGAGATGAGCAGTTCTTC.